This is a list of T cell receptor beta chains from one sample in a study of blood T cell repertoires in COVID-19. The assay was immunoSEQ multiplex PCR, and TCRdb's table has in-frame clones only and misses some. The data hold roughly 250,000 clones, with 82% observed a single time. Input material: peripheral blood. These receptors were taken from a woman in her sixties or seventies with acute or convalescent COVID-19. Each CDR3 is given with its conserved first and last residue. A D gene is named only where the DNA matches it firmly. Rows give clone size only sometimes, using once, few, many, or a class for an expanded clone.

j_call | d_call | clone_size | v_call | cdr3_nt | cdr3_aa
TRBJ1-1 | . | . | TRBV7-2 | TGTGCCAGCAGCTTATTGGTGGGAGGCACTGAAGCTTTCTTT | CASSLLVGGTEAFF
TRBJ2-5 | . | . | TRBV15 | TGTGCCACCAGCAGAGATGCAGGCTCCCAAGAGACCCAGTACTTC | CATSRDAGSQETQYF
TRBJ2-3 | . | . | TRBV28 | TGTGCCAGTAGATCCGGGATCACCACAGATACGCAGTATTTT | CASRSGITTDTQYF
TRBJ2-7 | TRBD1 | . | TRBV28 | TGTGCCAGCAGTTTACCCGGGACAGGAGCCTACGAGCAGTACTTC | CASSLPGTGAYEQYF
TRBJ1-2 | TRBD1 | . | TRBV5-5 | TGTGCCAGCAGCTCATCTTTAGGACAGGGTCTATATGGCTACACCTTC | CASSSSLGQGLYGYTF
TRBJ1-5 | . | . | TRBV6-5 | TGTGCCAGCAGTTGGGACACAACCTCGGTAAGGACCCAGCATTTT | CASSWDTTSVRTQHF
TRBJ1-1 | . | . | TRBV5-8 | TGTGCCAGCAGCGTTTACAGGGAGATAAACACTGAAGCTTTCTTT | CASSVYREINTEAFF
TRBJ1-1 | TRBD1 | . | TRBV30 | TGTGCCTGGAGCCCAAGACAGGGTTACACTGAAGCTTTCTTT | CAWSPRQGYTEAFF
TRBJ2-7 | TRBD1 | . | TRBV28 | TGTGCCAGCAGACTACAGGGGGACTACGAGCAGTACTTC | CASRLQGDYEQYF
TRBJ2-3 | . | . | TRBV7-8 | TGTGCCAGCAGCTTACCCCGGGCCGGGGAAGGAACAGATACGCAGTATTTT | CASSLPRAGEGTDTQYF
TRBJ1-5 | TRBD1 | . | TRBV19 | TGTGCCAGTAGGATGGGACAGGCCAATCAGCCCCAGCATTTT | CASRMGQANQPQHF
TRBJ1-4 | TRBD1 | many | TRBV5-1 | TGCGCCAGCAGCCCAGGACAGGGAAAAGTATCTAATGAAAAACTGTTTTTT | CASSPGQGKVSNEKLFF
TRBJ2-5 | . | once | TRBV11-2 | TGTGCCAGCAGCTTAGATTGGCGGGGTGTCGCCAAAGAGACCCAGTACTTC | CASSLDWRGVAKETQYF
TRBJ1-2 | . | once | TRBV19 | TGTGCCAGTAGTCCCACAGGTCTTCCAAACTATGGCTACACCTTC | CASSPTGLPNYGYTF
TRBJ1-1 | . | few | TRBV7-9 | TGTGCCAGCAGCCGACACGACACTGAAGCTTTCTTT | CASSRHDTEAFF
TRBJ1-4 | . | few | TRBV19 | TGTGCCAGTAGTAGCCGACAGTTCTCTAATGAAAAACTGTTTTTT | CASSSRQFSNEKLFF
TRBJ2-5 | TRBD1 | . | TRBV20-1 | TGCAGTGCTAGTATTTCAGGGGGTGTAGAGACCCAGTACTTC | CSASISGGVETQYF
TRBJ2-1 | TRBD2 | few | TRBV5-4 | TGTGCCAGCAGCTTGGCCGGGTCTAGCGGGGCCTACAATGAGCAGTTCTTC | CASSLAGSSGAYNEQFF
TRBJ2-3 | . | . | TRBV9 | TGTGCCAGCAGCGTAGGAGGCACAGATACGCAGTATTTT | CASSVGGTDTQYF
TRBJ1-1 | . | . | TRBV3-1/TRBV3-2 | TGTGCCAGCAGCCAAGAGCGGGGGTCTGAAGCTTTCTTT | CASSQERGSEAFF
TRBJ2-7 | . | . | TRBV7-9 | TGTGCCAGCAGCCCTCTTCCCTACGAGCAGTACTTC | CASSPLPYEQYF
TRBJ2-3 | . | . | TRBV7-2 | TGTGCCAGCAGCGACTTCAGAGAAGGTACGCAGTATTTT | CASSDFREGTQYF
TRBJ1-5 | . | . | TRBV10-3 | TGTGCCACCAGCGGGAGGGCGGCAGGAGGGACCCAGCATTTT | CATSGRAAGGTQHF
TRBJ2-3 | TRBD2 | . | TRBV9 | TGTGCCAGCAGTCCCCGGACTAGCGGGGGGTCAGATACGCAGTATTTT | CASSPRTSGGSDTQYF
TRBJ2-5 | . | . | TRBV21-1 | TGTGCCAGCAGGAACGGGACAGGTGGAGAGACCCAGTACTTC | CASRNGTGGETQYF
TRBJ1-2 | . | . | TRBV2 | TGTGCCAGCATCAGGACAAACTATGGCTACACCTTC | CASIRTNYGYTF
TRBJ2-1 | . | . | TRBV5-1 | TGCGCCAGCAGTCGTGGAGGTGGATCCTACAATGAGCAGTTCTTC | CASSRGGGSYNEQFF
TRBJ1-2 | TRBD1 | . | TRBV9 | TGTGCCAGCAGCGTAGAATTAGGGGGCGGTGGCTACACCTTC | CASSVELGGGGYTF
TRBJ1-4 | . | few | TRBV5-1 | TGCGCCAGCAGACTAACAGGCAGGGGAGACGAAAAACTGTTTTTT | CASRLTGRGDEKLFF
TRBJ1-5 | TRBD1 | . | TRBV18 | TGTGCCAGCTCTGGACAGGGGAATCAGCCCCAGCATTTT | CASSGQGNQPQHF
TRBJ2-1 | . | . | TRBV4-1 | TGCGCCAGCAGCCAAGATAGTCGAGTGCCTAACAATGAGCAGTTCTTC | CASSQDSRVPNNEQFF
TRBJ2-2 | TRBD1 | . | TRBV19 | TGTGCCAGTAGCGGGCAAGCGACAGGGGGCTCCGGGGAGCTGTTTTTT | CASSGQATGGSGELFF
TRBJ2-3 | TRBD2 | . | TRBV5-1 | TGCGCCAGCAGCTCGGCCGGACTAGCGGGGGACACAGATACGCAGTATTTT | CASSSAGLAGDTDTQYF
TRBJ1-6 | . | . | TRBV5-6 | TGTGCCAGCAGCTTGGGGTCCTTGAGGAATTCACCCCTCCACTTT | CASSLGSLRNSPLHF
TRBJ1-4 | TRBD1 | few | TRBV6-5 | TGTGCCAGCACCGAACGACAGGGTTGGGAAAAACTGTTTTTT | CASTERQGWEKLFF
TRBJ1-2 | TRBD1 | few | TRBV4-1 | TGCGCCAGCAGCCAAGATATTTCGTGGCAGGGGGATGGCTACACCTTC | CASSQDISWQGDGYTF
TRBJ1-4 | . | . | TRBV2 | TGTGCCAGCAGTGGGTGGAGGACTAATGAAAAACTGTTTTTT | CASSGWRTNEKLFF
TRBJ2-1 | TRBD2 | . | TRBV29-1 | TGCAGCGTACTACTAGCGGGATCCTACAATGAGCAGTTCTTC | CSVLLAGSYNEQFF
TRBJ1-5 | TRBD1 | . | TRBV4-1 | TGCGCCAGCAGCCCGGGGGGCCAGGGGGCGCGAAATCAGCCCCAGCATTTT | CASSPGGQGARNQPQHF
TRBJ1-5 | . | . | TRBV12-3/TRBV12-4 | TGTGCCAGCAGTCCAAACACCCTCCAGCCCCAGCATTTT | CASSPNTLQPQHF
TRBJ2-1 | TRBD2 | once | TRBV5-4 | TGTGCCAGCAGCTGGGGACTAGCGGGGGGGCTAAATGAGCAGTTCTTC | CASSWGLAGGLNEQFF